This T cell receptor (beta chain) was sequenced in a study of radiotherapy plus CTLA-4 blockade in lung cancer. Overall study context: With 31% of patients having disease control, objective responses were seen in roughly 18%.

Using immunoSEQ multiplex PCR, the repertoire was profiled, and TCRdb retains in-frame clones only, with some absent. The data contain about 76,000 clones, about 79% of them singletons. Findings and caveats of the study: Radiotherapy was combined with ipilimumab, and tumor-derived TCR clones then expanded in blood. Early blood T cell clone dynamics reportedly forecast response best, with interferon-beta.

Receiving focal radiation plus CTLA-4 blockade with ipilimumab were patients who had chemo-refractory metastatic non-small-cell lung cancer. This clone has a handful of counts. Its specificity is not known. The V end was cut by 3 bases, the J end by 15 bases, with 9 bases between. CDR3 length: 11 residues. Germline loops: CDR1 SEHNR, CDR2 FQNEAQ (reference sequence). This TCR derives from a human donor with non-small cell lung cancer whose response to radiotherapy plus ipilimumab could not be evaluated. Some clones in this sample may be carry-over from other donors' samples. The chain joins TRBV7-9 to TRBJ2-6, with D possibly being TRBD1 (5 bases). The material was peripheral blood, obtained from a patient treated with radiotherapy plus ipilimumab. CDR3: CASSLQGYLTF. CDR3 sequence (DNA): TGTGCCAGCAGCTTGCAGGGTTACCTGACTTTC.